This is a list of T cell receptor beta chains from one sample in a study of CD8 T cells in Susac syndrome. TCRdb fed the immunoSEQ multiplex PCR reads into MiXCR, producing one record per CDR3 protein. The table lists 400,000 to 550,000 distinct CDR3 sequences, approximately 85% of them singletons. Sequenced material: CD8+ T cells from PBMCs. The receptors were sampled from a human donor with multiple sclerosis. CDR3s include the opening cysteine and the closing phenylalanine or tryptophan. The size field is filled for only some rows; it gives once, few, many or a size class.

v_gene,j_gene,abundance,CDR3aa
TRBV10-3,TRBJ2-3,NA,CAISGGGFGDTQYF
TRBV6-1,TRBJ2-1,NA,CASRGQGWDEQFF
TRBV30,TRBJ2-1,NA,CAWAADSTGYNEQFF
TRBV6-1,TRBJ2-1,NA,CASSEGLGGLAGGSSYNEQFF
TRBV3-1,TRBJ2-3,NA,CASSQTGSPPDTQYF
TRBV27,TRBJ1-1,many,CASSLTGVNTEAFF
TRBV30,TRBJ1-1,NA,CAWSVVWGTEAFF
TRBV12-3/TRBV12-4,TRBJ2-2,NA,CASSSLDRSRGSGELFF
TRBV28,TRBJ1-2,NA,CASSFGTLYGYTF
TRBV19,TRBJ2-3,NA,CASSKDFPDTQYF
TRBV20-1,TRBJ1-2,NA,CSAPSRRQGLGGDGYTF
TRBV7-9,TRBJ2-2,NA,CASSLPSEVRGGELFF
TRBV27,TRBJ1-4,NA,CASSLEAGSPNEKLFF
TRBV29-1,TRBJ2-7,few,CSVEDQNEQYF
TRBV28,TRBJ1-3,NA,CASSLRGAAGNTIYF
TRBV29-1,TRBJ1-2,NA,CSVESVPRYGYTF
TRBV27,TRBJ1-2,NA,CASSPQGKGYTF
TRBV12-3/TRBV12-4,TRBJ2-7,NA,CASSLLGTGQNEQYF
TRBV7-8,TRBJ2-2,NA,CASSSPGQREGYTGELFF
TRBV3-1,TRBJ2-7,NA,CASSHSDYTTSNEQYF
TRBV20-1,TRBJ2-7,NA,CSAQDREGTDPYEQYF
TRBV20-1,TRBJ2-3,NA,CSALGASTDTQYF
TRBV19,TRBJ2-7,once,CASKVWDRGYEQYF
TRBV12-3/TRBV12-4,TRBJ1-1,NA,CASSLRLNPEAFF
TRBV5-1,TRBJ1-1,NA,CASSLVAGRVIWNTEAFF